Below are 32 T cell receptor beta chains sequenced from a single sample in a study of blood T cell repertoires in COVID-19. The protocol was immunoSEQ multiplex PCR, while the TCRdb copy is restricted to in-frame clones and leaves out a portion. The data show 61,000 or so clones, with around 90% seen just once and around a sixth held by the top ten. The sequenced sample consisted of peripheral blood. Every receptor here comes from an elderly woman with active COVID-19.

The chain has TRBV28 and TRBJ1-5; no firm D call. Germline loops: CDR1 MDHEN, CDR2 SYDVKM. The CDR3 runs 13 residues. The ends were cut back, 6 bases at V and 3 bases at J, with 9 bases in the middle. The CDR3 DNA follows: TGTGCCAGCAGAGCTACAGACAATCAGCCCCAGCATTTT. Translating it yields CASRATDNQPQHF.

The chain joins TRBV9 to TRBJ2-5, with TRBD2 matching over 8 bases. Trimming removed 0 bases from V and 1 base from J; junction bases left unmatched: 5. The CDR3 is made up of 16 amino acids. Per germline, CDR1 SGDLS and CDR2 YYNGEE. In DNA, the CDR3 is TGTGCCAGCAGCGTAGGGTTCGGGGGGGCCCAAGAGACCCAGTACTTC. Its translation is CASSVGFGGAQETQYF.

The J gene is TRBJ2-2, the V gene TRBV5-1; maybe TRBD2 (7 bases). The CDR3 has 15 amino acids. Germline V gene sequence: CDR1 SGHRS, CDR2 YFSETQ. V gave up 1 base and J gave up 6 bases, with 13 bases separating them. CDR3 DNA sequence: TGCGCCAGCAGCTTGTTTGCGGGGGCGGCCGGGGAGCTGTTTTTT. It yields the protein CASSLFAGAAGELFF.

In its sample, this clone was seen once. The rearrangement uses TRBV7-2 and TRBJ2-7; 10 bases are a match to TRBD2. The CDR3 runs to 17 residues. V dropped 1 base and J dropped 1; count of bases not matched to a gene: 7. CDR1 SGHTA and CDR2 FQGNSA come from the germline V gene. The CDR3 region has the DNA TGTGCCAGCAGCTTAGACCTAGCGGGGGCGATGTCCTACGAGCAGTACTTC. It yields the protein CASSLDLAGAMSYEQYF.

The V call is TRBV5-1, the J call TRBJ2-1, with 7 positions matching TRBD2. This CDR3 has 16 residues. The trim removed 1 base at V and 1 base at J, leaving 5 bases unmatched. CDR1 and CDR2 from the germline V gene are SGHRS and YFSETQ. CDR3 amino acids: CASSLQGGPSYNEQFF. For the CDR3, the DNA is TGCGCCAGCAGCTTGCAGGGAGGGCCATCCTACAATGAGCAGTTCTTC.

The V gene is TRBV7-2, the J gene TRBJ2-7; D possibly corresponds to TRBD1 (6 bases). The length of the CDR3 is 15 residues. Trimming took off 5 bases at V and 2 bases at J, with 16 bases between the two ends. Germline CDR1 reads SGHTA; CDR2 reads FQGNSA. For the CDR3, the DNA is TGTGCCAGCAGCCCCTACAGGGTATTAACCTACGAGCAGTACTTC. It is translated as CASSPYRVLTYEQYF.

The gene calls are TRBV5-1 and TRBJ1-5; D ambiguous. The CDR3 runs to 14 residues. Germline CDR1 and CDR2: SGHRS and YFSETQ. V lost 0 bases to trimming and J lost 3 bases, with 7 bases between them. CDR3 sequence: CASSLDNPNQPQHF. As DNA, the CDR3 is TGCGCCAGCAGCTTGGACAATCCCAATCAGCCCCAGCATTTT.

The chain employs TRBV29-1 and TRBJ2-1; 8 bases agree with TRBD2. The V segment lost 3 bases and the J segment 2 bases; nucleotides outside the gene matches: 9. This CDR3 is built from 16 residues. Germline V gene sequence: CDR1 SQVTM, CDR2 ANQGSEA. CDR3: CSVEGLARGAYNEQFF. The DNA of the CDR3 is TGCAGCGTTGAGGGTCTAGCGCGGGGGGCCTACAATGAGCAGTTCTTC.

The chain carries TRBV7-3 and TRBJ1-5; TRBD1 aligns across 7 bases. CDR3 length equals 13 residues. The germline CDR1 and CDR2 sequences are SGHTA and FQGTGA. With V trimmed by 5 bases and J by 5 bases, 3 bases remained unmatched. In DNA, the CDR3 is TGTGCCAGCAGCCCTGGGACAGATCAGCCCCAGCATTTT. Its protein product is CASSPGTDQPQHF.

The chain combines TRBV3-1 (or the pseudogene TRBV3-2) with TRBJ2-6; 10 bases are shared with TRBD1. V lost 4 bases and J lost 3; bases outside the gene matches: 12. The germline V gene encodes CDR1 LGHDT and CDR2 YNNKEL (reference sequence). The CDR3 consists of 19 residues. Here the CDR3 reads CASSLRRTGGLFGANVLTF. In DNA form, the CDR3 reads TGTGCCAGCAGCCTAAGGCGGACAGGGGGTCTCTTTGGGGCCAACGTCCTGACTTTC.

CDR3 DNA: TGTGCCTGGACGGGAGTCAGCTCCTACAATGAGCAGTTCTTC. Amino acid sequence: CAWTGVSSYNEQFF. The V and J genes are TRBV30 and TRBJ2-1; perhaps TRBD2 as D (6 bases). The V gene lost 4 bases and the J gene lost 0 bases, with 10 bases spanning the gap. Germline lookup yields CDR1 GTSNPN and CDR2 SVGIG (reference sequence). CDR3 size: 14 residues. Based on the CDR3 plus reference TRBV30 and TRBJ2-1, the full variable domain is SQTIHQWPATLVQPVGSPLSLECTVEGTSNPNLYWYRQAAGRGLQLLFYSVGIGQISSEVPQNLSASRPQDRQFILSSKKLLLSDSGFYLCAWTGVSSYNEQFFGPGTRLTVL.

The table lists this clone with a count of one. The CDR3, as DNA: TGTGCCAGCAGTCCTCATAGGGGACTACAAGAGACCCAGTACTTC. It is translated as CASSPHRGLQETQYF. The genes are TRBV28 and TRBJ2-5, with 7 bases fitting TRBD2. CDR3 length: 15 amino acids. The trim removed 5 bases at V and 2 bases at J, leaving 8 bases unmatched. Germline V CDR1 and CDR2: MDHEN, SYDVKM.

The chain joins TRBV9 to TRBJ2-5; a possible D gene is TRBD2 (7 bases). Per germline, CDR1 SGDLS and CDR2 YYNGEE. The CDR3 consists of 17 residues. V gave up 7 bases and J gave up 5 bases, with 27 bases separating them. CDR3 nucleotide sequence: TGTGCCAGCTGCGCACGGGGTTGGGGGGGGGCGGGGGAGACCCAGTACTTC. Amino acids: CASCARGWGGAGETQYF.

The chain links TRBV11-2 to TRBJ2-3; TRBD1 matches at 8 bases. CDR1 is SGHAT, CDR2 FQNNGV, per germline. V trimming: 4 bases; J trimming: 4 bases; junction bases outside the gene matches: 4. The CDR3 loop spans 14 amino acids. The CDR3 DNA follows: TGTGCCAGCAGCTCACGACAGGGGTCAGATACGCAGTATTTT. Translating gives CASSSRQGSDTQYF.

This clone has only a few counts. The V and J genes are TRBV7-2 and TRBJ1-5, with TRBD1 matching over 7 bases. V lost 5 bases to trimming and J lost 2 bases; unmatched junction nucleotides: 9. This CDR3 contains 16 residues. The germline V gene has CDR1 SGHTA and CDR2 FQGNSA. CDR3 coding DNA: TGTGCCAGCAGCCGCTTAGGGCAGGGGGGCAATCAGCCCCAGCATTTT. It codes for CASSRLGQGGNQPQHF.

The chain has TRBV6-2 or TRBV6-3 and TRBJ2-2; D is possibly TRBD2 (6 bases). Germline V gives CDR1 MNHEY, CDR2 SVGEGT. This CDR3 contains 16 residues. Trimming took off 5 bases at V and 4 bases at J, with 17 bases between the two ends. CDR3 sequence (DNA): TGTGCCAGCAGTATGGGAGAACACGGGGGCACCGGGGAGCTGTTTTTT. As protein: CASSMGEHGGTGELFF.

CDR3 DNA: TGTGCCAGCTCACCCCAATCGAACACTGAAGCTTTCTTT. It is translated as CASSPQSNTEAFF. V is TRBV18 and J is TRBJ1-1; D is unresolved. This CDR3 spans 13 amino acids. Trimming pared 3 bases from V and 1 base from J, leaving 6 bases between. Germline loops: CDR1 KGHSH, CDR2 LQKENI.

This clone was seen once. The chain couples TRBV15 to TRBJ2-7; 7 bases agree with TRBD1. The CDR3 is 13 amino acids. Looked up from germline, CDR1 is LNHNV and CDR2 is YYDKDF (reference sequence). The ends lost 4 bases at V and 6 bases at J; junction bases unmatched: 6. The CDR3 region is CATSIQGLGEQYF. CDR3 in DNA: TGTGCCACCAGCATACAGGGGTTGGGCGAGCAGTACTTC.

This chain uses TRBV7-3 with TRBJ2-3; the D is unclear. Germline V gene data show CDR1 as SGHTA and CDR2 as FQGTGA. V was shortened by 5 bases and J by 1 base, with 4 bases between the two germline ends. The CDR3 length is 12 residues. The CDR3 DNA reads TGTGCCAGCAGCCCGGGCACAGATACGCAGTATTTT. Protein sequence: CASSPGTDTQYF.

This clone was counted once. The V gene is TRBV5-1, the J gene TRBJ2-3; 9 bases line up with TRBD2. The CDR3 length is 15 residues. Germline CDR1 reads SGHRS; CDR2 reads YFSETQ. V trimming: 0 bases; J trimming: 4 bases; junction bases outside the gene matches: 3. The CDR3 is CASSLGGGDSDTQYF. CDR3 DNA sequence: TGCGCCAGCAGCTTGGGCGGGGGGGACTCAGATACGCAGTATTTT.

This clone was recorded a few times. The J gene is TRBJ1-2, the V gene TRBV11-1; possible D gene TRBD1, 6 bases. The CDR3 has 12 amino acids. Germline CDR1 and CDR2: SGHAT and FQDESV (reference sequence). The germline V and J ends were trimmed by 8 bases and 5 bases, with 12 bases remaining between them. CDR3 sequence: CASASTGYGYTF. The DNA of the CDR3 is TGTGCCAGCGCGTCTACAGGGTATGGCTACACCTTC.

The chain is built from TRBV10-3 and TRBJ1-5; a possible D gene is TRBD1 (6 bases). Germline values: CDR1 ENHRY, CDR2 SYGVKD. The CDR3 sequence is 13 residues long. Trimming took 7 bases from V and 1 from J, leaving 8 bases between them. The CDR3 region has the DNA TGTGCCATCACTGACAGGAGCAATCAGCCCCAGCATTTT. This gives the protein CAITDRSNQPQHF.

The chain links TRBV4-3 to TRBJ2-5, with D possibly being TRBD1 (7 bases). The CDR3 has 15 residues. Per germline, CDR1 LGHNA and CDR2 YSLEER. Trimming removed 2 bases at V and 5 bases at J, with 15 bases between. CDR3: CASSQTTGAGETQYF. Here the CDR3 DNA reads TGCGCCAGCAGCCAAACAACAGGGGCGGGGGAGACCCAGTACTTC.

As to this clone: The junction departs from the called germline gene at one end, perhaps through a read error. V and J are TRBV6-5 and TRBJ2-2; 7 positions match TRBD2. CDR3 length: 15 residues. Germline V gene sequence: CDR1 MNHEY, CDR2 SVGAGI. The DNA of the CDR3 is TGTGCCAGCAGTGACTCGGGGGGTAACACCGGGGAGCTGTTTTTT. Translating gives CASSDSGGNTGELFF.

The chain combines TRBV18 with TRBJ1-6; TRBD1 is a possible D gene (6 bases). CDR3 size: 13 residues. V lost 6 bases to trimming and J lost 12 bases, with 15 bases between them. Germline V gene sequence: CDR1 KGHSH, CDR2 LQKENI. The CDR3 bases are TGTGCCAGCTCCCAGGGCGGGGGCAGACCCCTCCACTTT. Protein product: CASSQGGGRPLHF.

J is TRBJ2-7 and V is TRBV5-1; TRBD1 aligns across 9 bases. V trimming: 0 bases; J trimming: 4 bases; junction bases outside the gene matches: 5. The CDR3 length is 15 residues. Germline-derived CDR1 and CDR2 are SGHRS and YFSETQ. DNA of the CDR3: TGCGCCAGCAGCTTGGACAGGGGGCTGGTATACGAGCAGTACTTC. The encoded protein is CASSLDRGLVYEQYF.

The V call is TRBV7-2, the J call TRBJ1-1, with 7 bases that match TRBD1. J was trimmed by 5 bases and V by 7 bases; bases with no gene match: 7. The CDR3 contains 13 residues. In germline, CDR1 is SGHTA, CDR2 FQGNSA. CDR3 DNA sequence: TGTGCCAGCAAGGGGGCGCAGAGGACTGAAGCTTTCTTT. It codes for CASKGAQRTEAFF.

The CDR3 DNA is TGCGCCAGCAGCTTGGCAGCAGGGTTCTACGAGCAGTACTTC. This gives the protein CASSLAAGFYEQYF. The J gene is TRBJ2-7, the V gene TRBV5-1, with D possibly matching TRBD1 (5 bases). The CDR3 spans 14 residues. CDR1 SGHRS and CDR2 YFSETQ come from the germline V gene. V was shortened by 0 bases and J by 3 bases, with 10 bases between the two germline ends. Based on the CDR3 plus reference TRBV5-1 and TRBJ2-7, the full variable domain is KAGVTQTPRYLIKTRGQQVTLSCSPISGHRSVSWYQQTPGQGLQFLFEYFSETQRNKGNFPGRFSGRQFSNSRSEMNVSTLELGDSALYLCASSLAAGFYEQYFGPGTRLTVT.

The genes are TRBV3-1 (or the pseudogene TRBV3-2) and TRBJ2-2; 12 bases fit TRBD2. CDR1 and CDR2 from the germline V gene are LGHDT and YNNKEL (reference sequence). CDR3 length: 16 residues. V was pared by 5 bases and J by 1 base, with 2 bases of the junction left unmatched. CDR3 DNA: TGTGCCAGCAGCTGGACTAGCGGGGTGAACACCGGGGAGCTGTTTTTT. It is translated as CASSWTSGVNTGELFF.

This chain links TRBV12-3 or TRBV12-4 with TRBJ2-5; 7 bases map to TRBD1. Trimming took 5 bases from V and 4 from J; bases not matched to a gene: 4. The CDR3 loop spans 13 amino acids. CDR3 coding DNA: TGTGCCAGCAGTCGGGACAGATCAGAGACCCAGTACTTC. Its protein product is CASSRDRSETQYF.

The V and J genes are TRBV11-2 and TRBJ2-3; tentative D call: TRBD2 (7 bases). The V and J ends lost 5 bases and 4 bases respectively, with 19 bases between them. The germline V gene has CDR1 SGHAT and CDR2 FQNNGV. The CDR3 spans 16 residues. This CDR3 reads CASSGFLGGPPDTQYF. The CDR3 nucleotides read TGTGCCAGCAGCGGTTTTTTGGGGGGGCCCCCAGATACGCAGTATTTT.

CDR3 sequence reads: CASSLSGTSGVYEQYF. The CDR3 DNA reads TGTGCCAGCAGTTTATCCGGGACTAGCGGGGTCTACGAGCAGTACTTC. This chain connects TRBV28 to TRBJ2-7; TRBD2 matches 13 bases. The germline V gene has CDR1 MDHEN and CDR2 SYDVKM. The ends lost 1 base at V and 3 bases at J; junction bases unmatched: 3. This CDR3 comprises 16 residues.